The following is a TCR beta chain sequence with its context. The CDR3 is made up of 15 amino acids. Germline V CDR1 and CDR2: LNHDA, SQIVND (reference sequence). V dropped 3 bases and J dropped 0 bases, with 11 bases sitting between them. This sample is part of a study of blood T cell repertoires in COVID-19. TCRdb's copy holds only in-frame clones and misses some; the assay was immunoSEQ multiplex PCR. The sample shows approximately 300,000 clones, around 90% of them seen only once. The chain recombines TRBV19 with TRBJ1-2; D ambiguous. The sequenced sample consisted of peripheral blood. The receptor was isolated from a man aged 50 to 59 with active or convalescent COVID-19. CDR3 coding DNA: TGTGCCAGTAGTATTATGGAGACCCCTAACTATGGCTACACCTTC. Translation: CASSIMETPNYGYTF.